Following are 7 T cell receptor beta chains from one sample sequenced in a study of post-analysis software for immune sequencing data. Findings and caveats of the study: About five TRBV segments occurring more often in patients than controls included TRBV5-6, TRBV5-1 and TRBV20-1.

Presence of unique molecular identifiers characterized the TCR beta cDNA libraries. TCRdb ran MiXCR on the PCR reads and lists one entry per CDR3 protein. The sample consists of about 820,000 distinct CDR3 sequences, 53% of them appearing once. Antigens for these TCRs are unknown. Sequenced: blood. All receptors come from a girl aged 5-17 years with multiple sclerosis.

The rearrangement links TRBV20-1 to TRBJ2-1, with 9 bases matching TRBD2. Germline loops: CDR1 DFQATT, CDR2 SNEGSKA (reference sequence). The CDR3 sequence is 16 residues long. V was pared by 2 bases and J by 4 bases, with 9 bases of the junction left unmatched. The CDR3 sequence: CSARHPASGKYNEQFF. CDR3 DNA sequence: TGCAGTGCTAGACACCCGGCTAGCGGGAAATACAATGAGCAGTTCTTC.

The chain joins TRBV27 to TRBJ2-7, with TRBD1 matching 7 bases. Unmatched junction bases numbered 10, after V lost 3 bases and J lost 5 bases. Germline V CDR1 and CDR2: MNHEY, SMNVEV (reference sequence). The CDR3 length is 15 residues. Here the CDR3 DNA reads TGTGCCAGCAGTTTGGCCTGGACAGGCCAGGACGAGCAGTACTTC. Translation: CASSLAWTGQDEQYF.

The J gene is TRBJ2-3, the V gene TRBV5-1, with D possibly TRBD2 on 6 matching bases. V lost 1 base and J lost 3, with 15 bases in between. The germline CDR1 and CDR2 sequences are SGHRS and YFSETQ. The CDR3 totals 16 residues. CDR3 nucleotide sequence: TGCGCCAGCAGCTTGTGGCCTAGCGAGGGAACAGATACGCAGTATTTT. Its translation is CASSLWPSEGTDTQYF.

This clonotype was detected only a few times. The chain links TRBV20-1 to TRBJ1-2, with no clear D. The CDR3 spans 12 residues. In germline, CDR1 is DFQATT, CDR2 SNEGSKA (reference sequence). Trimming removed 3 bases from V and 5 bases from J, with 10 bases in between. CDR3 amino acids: CSASAGTYGYTF. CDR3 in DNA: TGCAGTGCTAGTGCAGGCACTTATGGCTACACCTTC.

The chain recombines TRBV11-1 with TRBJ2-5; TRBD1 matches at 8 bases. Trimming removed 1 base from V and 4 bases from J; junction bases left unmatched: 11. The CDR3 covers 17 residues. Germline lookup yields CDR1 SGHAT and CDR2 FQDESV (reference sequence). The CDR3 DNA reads TGTGCCAGCAGCTTAGATTCAGGGGGCGCGGGCATAGAGACCCAGTACTTC. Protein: CASSLDSGGAGIETQYF.

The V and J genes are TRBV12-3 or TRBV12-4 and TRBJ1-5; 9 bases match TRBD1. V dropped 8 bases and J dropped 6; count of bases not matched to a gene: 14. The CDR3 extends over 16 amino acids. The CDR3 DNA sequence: TGTGCCAGCCGAGATACCCGGACAGGGGATCTTCAGCCCCAGCATTTT. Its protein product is CASRDTRTGDLQPQHF.

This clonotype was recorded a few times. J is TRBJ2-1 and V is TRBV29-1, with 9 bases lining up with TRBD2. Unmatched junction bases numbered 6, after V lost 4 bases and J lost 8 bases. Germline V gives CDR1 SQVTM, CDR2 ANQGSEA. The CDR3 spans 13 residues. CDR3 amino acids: CSVGSGGAYEQFF. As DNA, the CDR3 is TGCAGCGTTGGTAGCGGGGGTGCTTATGAGCAGTTCTTC.